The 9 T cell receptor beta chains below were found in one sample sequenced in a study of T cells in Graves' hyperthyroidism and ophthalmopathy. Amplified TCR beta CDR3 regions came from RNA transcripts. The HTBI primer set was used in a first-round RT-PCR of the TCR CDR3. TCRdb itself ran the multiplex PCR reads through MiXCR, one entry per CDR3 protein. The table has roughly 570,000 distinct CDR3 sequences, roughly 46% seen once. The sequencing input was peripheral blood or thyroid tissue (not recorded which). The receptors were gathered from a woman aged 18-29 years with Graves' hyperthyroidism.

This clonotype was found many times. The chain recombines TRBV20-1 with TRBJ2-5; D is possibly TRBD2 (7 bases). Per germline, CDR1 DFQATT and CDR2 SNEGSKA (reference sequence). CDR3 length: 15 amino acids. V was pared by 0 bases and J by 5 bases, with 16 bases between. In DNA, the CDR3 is TGCAGTGCTAGAGATCTGGTAGGGGGGGAGGAGACCCAGTACTTC. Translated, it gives CSARDLVGGEETQYF.

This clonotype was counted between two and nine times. The CDR3 DNA reads as TGTGCCAGCAGTTTAATAACAGGGAGCTACGAGCAGTACTTC. Protein: CASSLITGSYEQYF. The chain is built from TRBV27 and TRBJ2-7, with TRBD1 as a possible D gene (6 bases). CDR3 size: 14 residues. The V end lost 2 bases, the J end lost 3 bases, and 11 bases lay between the germline ends. Germline V lookup: CDR1 MNHEY, CDR2 SMNVEV (reference sequence).

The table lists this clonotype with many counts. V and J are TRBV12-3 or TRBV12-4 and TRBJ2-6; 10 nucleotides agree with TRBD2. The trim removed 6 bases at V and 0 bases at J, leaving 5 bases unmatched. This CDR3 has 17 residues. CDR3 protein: CASRRLAGVSGANVLTF. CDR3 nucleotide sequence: TGTGCCAGCAGGAGACTAGCGGGCGTCTCTGGGGCCAACGTCCTGACTTTC.

Here the CDR3 reads CSAQPRTGAYEQYF. The CDR3 nucleotides read TGCAGTGCACAGCCGAGGACAGGGGCCTACGAGCAGTACTTC. The chain recombines TRBV20-1 with TRBJ2-7; 9 bases map to TRBD1. The CDR3 length is 14 residues. Germline V gives CDR1 DFQATT, CDR2 SNEGSKA (reference sequence). The J segment lost 2 bases and the V segment lost 6 bases, leaving 8 bases of the junction unmatched.

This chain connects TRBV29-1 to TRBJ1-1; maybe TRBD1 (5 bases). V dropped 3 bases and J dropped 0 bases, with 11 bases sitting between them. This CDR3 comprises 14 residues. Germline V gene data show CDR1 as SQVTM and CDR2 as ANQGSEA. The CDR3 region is CSVDGGGMNTEAFF. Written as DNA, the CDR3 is TGCAGCGTTGACGGCGGGGGTATGAACACTGAAGCTTTCTTT.

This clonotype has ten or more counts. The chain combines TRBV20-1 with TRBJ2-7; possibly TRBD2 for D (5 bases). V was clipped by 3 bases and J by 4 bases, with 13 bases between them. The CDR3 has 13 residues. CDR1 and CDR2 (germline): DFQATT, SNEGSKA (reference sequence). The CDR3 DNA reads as TGCAGTGCTAGCTCTAGCCCCGAGTACGAGCAGTACTTC. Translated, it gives CSASSSPEYEQYF.

The chain's CDR3 is CASTQGHSYEQYF. The CDR3 nucleotides are TGTGCCAGCACCCAGGGACATTCGTACGAGCAGTACTTC. The chain has TRBV7-9 and TRBJ2-7; tentative D call: TRBD1 (6 bases). This CDR3 has 13 amino acids. The germline gives CDR1 SEHNR, CDR2 FQNEAQ (reference sequence). V lost 7 bases, J lost 4 bases, and 14 bases lay in between.

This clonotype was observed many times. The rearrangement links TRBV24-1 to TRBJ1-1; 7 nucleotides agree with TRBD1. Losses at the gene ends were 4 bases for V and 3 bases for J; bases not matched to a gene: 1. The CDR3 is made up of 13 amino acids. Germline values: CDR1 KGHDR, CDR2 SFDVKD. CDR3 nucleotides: TGTGCCACCAGTGACACAGGGGACACTGAAGCTTTCTTT. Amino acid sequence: CATSDTGDTEAFF.

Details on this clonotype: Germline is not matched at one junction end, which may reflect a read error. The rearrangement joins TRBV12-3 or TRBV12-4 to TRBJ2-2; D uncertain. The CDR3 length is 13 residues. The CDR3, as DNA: TGTGCCAGCAGTTTATCCAGGTGGGATGAGCAGTTTTTT. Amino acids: CASSLSRWDEQFF.